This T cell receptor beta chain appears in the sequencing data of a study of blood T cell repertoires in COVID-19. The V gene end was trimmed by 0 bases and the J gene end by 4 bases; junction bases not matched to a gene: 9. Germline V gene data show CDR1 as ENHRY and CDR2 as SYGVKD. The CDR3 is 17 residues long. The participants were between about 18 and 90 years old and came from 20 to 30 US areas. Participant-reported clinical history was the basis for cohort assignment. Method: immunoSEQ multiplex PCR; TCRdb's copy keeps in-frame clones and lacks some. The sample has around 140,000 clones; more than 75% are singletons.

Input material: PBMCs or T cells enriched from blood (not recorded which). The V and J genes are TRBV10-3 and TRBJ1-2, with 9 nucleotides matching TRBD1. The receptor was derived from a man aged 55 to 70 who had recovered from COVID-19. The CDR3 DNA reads TGTGCCATCAGTGAGTCGCGTACAGGGGGCAGCGGCTATGGCTACACCTTC. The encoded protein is CAISESRTGGSGYGYTF.